This T cell receptor beta chain came from a study of beta chain features in type 1 diabetes. As for the study in general: All samples combined gave fewer than 110 million sorted cells for examination. Findings and limits, study-wide: There was a moderate but significant shortening of TCRB CDR3s in all four CD4+ subsets of Type 1 diabetes patients. Sequencing used cDNA, and cells with high TCR expression could therefore be over-represented.

Worth noting for this clone: What it binds is unknown.

The CDR3 spans 15 residues. The germline V gene has CDR1 SEHNR and CDR2 FQNEAQ (reference sequence). Unmatched junction bases numbered 8, after V lost 4 bases and J lost 6 bases. All of the isolated RNA was reverse transcribed, so expressed TCRB transcripts were sequenced. Some 3.6 million reads was the average for naive, central memory and regulatory T cell samples. TCRdb's table, derived via immunoSEQ multiplex PCR, lists solely in-frame clones and lacks some. The sample lists 350,000 to 400,000 clones; roughly 13% were seen once. It was via CD45RO/CCR7/CD25/CD127/CD95/CD27 that CD4+ naive, central memory, regulatory and stem cell-like memory cells were sorted.

The receptor's source is a woman in her late teens or twenties with type 1 diabetes. The genes are TRBV7-9 and TRBJ2-7; TRBD1 agrees at 11 bases. Material: naive CD4+ T cells from blood. CDR3 in amino acids: CASSSFGQGAREQYF. The CDR3 nucleotides are TGTGCCAGCAGCTCGTTCGGACAGGGGGCTCGCGAGCAGTACTTC.